The 21 T cell receptor beta chains below were found in one sample sequenced in a study of blood T cell repertoires in COVID-19 (dated by TCRdb to 2020 to 2022). Library creation used the immunoSEQ multiplex PCR assay. TCRdb carries this immuneACCESS record with in-frame sequences only. Its versions omit some clonotypes, under half of them owing to an unresolved V gene in the studies checked, with the rest unexplained. For this sample the table gives 250,000 or so clones, of which around 90% were detected only once. Clones ranked in the top ten supply under 2.5% of the sample. Sequenced sample: peripheral blood. The receptors here all came from a woman in her sixties or seventies with COVID-19, enrolled during active disease.

This clone was seen just once. The chain links TRBV6-4 to TRBJ1-2; tentative D call: TRBD1 (6 bases). This CDR3 spans 14 amino acids. The V gene's germline CDR1 is MRHNA and CDR2 SNTAGT. Trimming took 5 bases from V and 5 from J, leaving 15 bases between them. The CDR3 loop is CASSSGGGRYGYTF. The CDR3 DNA reads TGTGCCAGCAGTTCGGGGGGCGGTCGATATGGCTACACCTTC.

This chain joins TRBV3-1 (or the pseudogene TRBV3-2) and TRBJ2-7, with TRBD1 matching over 7 bases. There are 14 residues in the CDR3. Per germline, CDR1 LGHDT and CDR2 YNNKEL (reference sequence). J gave up 2 bases and V 4 bases, and 5 bases lay outside the gene matches. The CDR3 is CASSPRTGPYEQYF. DNA for the CDR3: TGTGCCAGCAGCCCCCGGACAGGACCCTACGAGCAGTACTTC.

This rearrangement joins TRBV19 to TRBJ1-4; D unclear. The CDR3 covers 14 residues. V was cut by 3 bases and J by 6 bases, with 11 bases left in between. Germline V gene lookup returns CDR1 LNHDA and CDR2 SQIVND (reference sequence). CDR3 DNA: TGTGCCAGTAGTATCTCGGGGTTGGATGAAAAACTGTTTTTT. This translates into CASSISGLDEKLFF.

A note on this clone: Other DNA sequences within the sample encode an identical CDR3. J is TRBJ1-1 and V is TRBV5-4; D gene uncertain. V was shortened by 1 base and J by 1 base, with 8 bases between the two germline ends. Germline V gene lookup returns CDR1 SGHNT and CDR2 YYREEE (reference sequence). This CDR3 region has 14 residues. In DNA, the CDR3 is TGTGCCAGCAGCTTGTTAACGGGGAACACTGAAGCTTTCTTT. Amino acid sequence: CASSLLTGNTEAFF.

This chain joins TRBV6-5 and TRBJ1-2, with 9 positions matching TRBD1. The CDR3 loop spans 14 amino acids. Trimming cost V 2 bases and J 4 bases; bases outside gene matches: 2. The germline CDR1 and CDR2 sequences are MNHEY and SVGAGI. CDR3 amino acids: CASSYTGGSYGYTF. The CDR3 DNA follows: TGTGCCAGCAGTTACACAGGGGGCAGCTATGGCTACACCTTC.

The V gene is TRBV28, the J gene TRBJ1-3; 7 bases match TRBD1. CDR1 is MDHEN, CDR2 SYDVKM, per germline. After removal of 5 bases from V and 0 bases from J, the junction contained 13 bases not matched to a gene. CDR3 length: 18 residues. CDR3 DNA sequence: TGTGCCAGCAGTCCCCCCAGGGGGGCAACGGTCTCTGGAAACACCATATATTTT. It is translated as CASSPPRGATVSGNTIYF.

This clone was seen only once. CDR3 sequence: CAISPSSGGGEQYF. CDR3 sequence (DNA): TGTGCCATCAGTCCGTCTAGCGGGGGCGGCGAGCAGTACTTC. V usage is TRBV10-3 and J usage is TRBJ2-7; 10 bases are a match to TRBD2. The CDR3 totals 14 residues. Trimming removed 5 bases from V and 6 bases from J; junction bases left unmatched: 7. Germline CDR1 reads ENHRY; CDR2 reads SYGVKD.

Comments on this clone: The same CDR3 arises from other DNA sequences in this sample as well. The chain joins TRBV9 to TRBJ1-1; the D is unclear. The V gene's germline CDR1 is SGDLS and CDR2 YYNGEE. The CDR3 totals 14 residues. V was shortened by 0 bases and J by 4 bases, with 10 bases between the two germline ends. The CDR3, as DNA: TGTGCCAGCAGCGTAGTGGGAGGGTCCACTGAAGCTTTCTTT. Its protein is CASSVVGGSTEAFF.

The V gene is TRBV5-4, the J gene TRBJ1-4, with a weak D call TRBD1 (6 bases). V shed 1 base and J shed 8 bases, with 12 bases lying between them. The CDR3 is 14 residues long. Germline loops: CDR1 SGHNT, CDR2 YYREEE (reference sequence). The CDR3: CASSLSQGVEKLFF. CDR3 in DNA: TGTGCCAGCAGCTTGTCACAGGGTGTGGAAAAACTGTTTTTT.

This sequence joins TRBV6-6 and TRBJ1-5; no firm D call. The CDR3 is 14 residues long. V was shortened by 6 bases and J by 5 bases, with 14 bases between the two germline ends. Germline-derived CDR1 and CDR2 are MNHNY and SVGAGI (reference sequence). CDR3 coding DNA: TGTGCCAGCAGCCCGACATGGATGGATCAGCCCCAGCATTTT. Amino acids: CASSPTWMDQPQHF.

V gene TRBV30 combines with J gene TRBJ1-4; no definite D call. This CDR3 comprises 14 residues. The V and J ends lost 0 bases and 5 bases respectively, with 10 bases between them. Germline CDR1 GTSNPN, CDR2 SVGIG (reference sequence). The CDR3 bases are TGTGCCTGGAGTGTACTTGGAGGGAATGAAAAACTGTTTTTT. Residues: CAWSVLGGNEKLFF. Using reference TRBV30 and TRBJ1-4 for the parts outside the CDR3, the full variable domain is SQTIHQWPATLVQPVGSPLSLECTVEGTSNPNLYWYRQAAGRGLQLLFYSVGIGQISSEVPQNLSASRPQDRQFILSSKKLLLSDSGFYLCAWSVLGGNEKLFFGSGTQLSVL.

This clone was recorded once. The rearrangement joins TRBV5-1 to TRBJ2-6, with D possibly matching TRBD2 (6 bases). Looked up from germline, CDR1 is SGHRS and CDR2 is YFSETQ. CDR3 length: 15 amino acids. Trimming pared 3 bases from V and 1 base from J, leaving 8 bases between. CDR3 sequence: CASSSRGSGANVLTF. Here the CDR3 DNA reads TGCGCCAGCAGCTCCCGGGGGTCTGGGGCCAACGTCCTGACTTTC.

This sequence joins TRBV18 and TRBJ1-1; 8 nucleotides align to TRBD1. Germline lookup yields CDR1 KGHSH and CDR2 LQKENI. After removal of 6 bases from V and 1 base from J, the junction contained 7 bases not matched to a gene. CDR3 length equals 15 residues. The CDR3 nucleotides are TGTGCCAGCTCCCGGCCGGGACAGGCGAACACTGAAGCTTTCTTT. Protein sequence: CASSRPGQANTEAFF. Full variable domain (remainder filled in from reference TRBV18 and TRBJ1-1): NAGVMQNPRHLVRRRGQEARLRCSPMKGHSHVYWYRQLPEEGLKFMVYLQKENIIDESGMPKERFSAEFPKEGPSILRIQQVVRGDSAAYFCASSRPGQANTEAFFGQGTRLTVV.

This rearrangement joins TRBV6-5 to TRBJ2-3, with D perhaps TRBD2 (5 bases). In germline, CDR1 is MNHEY, CDR2 SVGAGI. The CDR3 covers 14 residues. V lost 6 bases to trimming and J lost 2 bases, with 12 bases between them. The DNA for the CDR3 is TGTGCCAGCAGGGTTTTCCGGGACACAGATACGCAGTATTTT. It translates to CASRVFRDTDTQYF.

The rearrangement joins TRBV19 to TRBJ1-4, with D possibly matching TRBD1 (5 bases). The ends were cut back, 4 bases at V and 0 bases at J, with 12 bases in the middle. This CDR3 has 16 amino acids. CDR1 LNHDA and CDR2 SQIVND come from the germline V gene (reference sequence). The DNA of the CDR3 is TGTGCCAGTAGTACCGACAGAATTGCAACTAATGAAAAACTGTTTTTT. Amino acid sequence: CASSTDRIATNEKLFF.

CDR3 bases: TGCGCCAGCAGCTTGGCCCCTCAAGAGACCCAGTACTTC. Encoded protein: CASSLAPQETQYF. V and J are TRBV5-1 and TRBJ2-5, with D hard to call. V shed 0 bases and J shed 2 bases, with 5 bases lying between them. The CDR3 contains 13 residues. Germline-derived CDR1 and CDR2 are SGHRS and YFSETQ.

The chain uses TRBV30 and TRBJ1-2, with a weak D call TRBD1 (6 bases). Between the trimmed V and J ends, which lost 0 bases and 3 bases, there was a span of 8 bases. Germline-derived CDR1 and CDR2 are GTSNPN and SVGIG (reference sequence). CDR3 length equals 13 residues. CDR3 loop: CAWSVRGDYGYTF. The CDR3 region has the DNA TGTGCCTGGAGTGTCAGGGGCGACTATGGCTACACCTTC.

The rearrangement links TRBV5-4 to TRBJ2-3, with 12 bases fitting TRBD2. Germline CDR1 is SGHNT and CDR2 is YYREEE (reference sequence). This CDR3 region has 14 residues. V shed 4 bases and J 4 bases; nucleotides not matched to a gene: 1. CDR3 bases: TGTGCCAGCAGCCGGACTAGCGGGGCAGATACGCAGTATTTT. Translating it yields CASSRTSGADTQYF.

The chain combines TRBV6-2 or TRBV6-3 with TRBJ1-1, with a tentative D call TRBD1 (5 bases). Germline V CDR1 and CDR2: MNHEY, SVGEGT. The germline V and J ends were trimmed by 4 bases and 4 bases, with 16 bases remaining between them. The CDR3 runs 15 residues. In DNA, the CDR3 is TGTGCCAGCAGTTTTGGGGGAGTGGGGGGCACTGAAGCTTTCTTT. Translated: CASSFGGVGGTEAFF.

This chain links TRBV27 with TRBJ1-1, with D maybe TRBD1 (5 bases). The V gene lost 11 bases and the J gene lost 5 bases, with 18 bases spanning the gap. Germline assignment: CDR1 MNHEY and CDR2 SMNVEV (reference sequence). The CDR3 is 13 residues long. CDR3 bases: TGTGCCTCTAGGGGCGGTCGAAGGACTGAAGCTTTCTTT. This translates into CASRGGRRTEAFF.

CDR3: CASSQGGGRLNTEAFF. CDR3 bases: TGCGCCAGCAGCCAAGGGGGGGGGCGCTTGAACACTGAAGCTTTCTTT. This chain uses TRBV4-3 with TRBJ1-1, with a tentative D call TRBD1 (6 bases). This CDR3 comprises 16 residues. Trimming left V 1 base short and J 0 bases short, with 12 bases between. Germline V gene sequence: CDR1 LGHNA, CDR2 YSLEER.